This T cell receptor (beta chain) was sequenced for a study of T-cell memory formation after mild COVID-19. Study as a whole: TCR clusters were mostly confined to one donor each. General study points: For second-wave clones that peaked at day 37, SARS-CoV-2 specificity went unverified. Contracting CD4+ clones were located mainly in CM and EM, and CD8+ clones in EMRA.

This clonotype was counted only a few times. Its target is unknown. The CDR3 sequence is 16 residues long. The V gene lost 0 bases and the J gene lost 0 bases, with 9 bases spanning the gap. The germline V gene has CDR1 LGHNA and CDR2 YNFKEQ. TCRdb fed the 5' RACE reads into MiXCR, producing one record per CDR3 protein. This sample yields 100,000 to 150,000 distinct CDR3 sequences, of which about 6.5% are seen a single time; approximately 2.1% belongs to the top ten. The chain employs TRBV4-2 and TRBJ1-3; D gene unclear. Material: PBMCs or a T cell subset sorted from them (not recorded which). The sequence was obtained from an adult woman who had mild COVID-19 (a few samples of this study predate the infection). Cell type and time point are not known. The chain's CDR3 is CASSQDRIVSGNTIYF. CDR3 nucleotides: TGTGCCAGCAGCCAAGATCGCATTGTCTCTGGAAACACCATATATTTT.